This T cell receptor (beta chain) originates from a study of control samples from healthy donors and cancer patients. The method was immunoSEQ multiplex PCR; TCRdb's version includes in-frame clones alone and lacks a portion of them. The sample yields 30,000 to 40,000 clones, 86% seen once. The ends were cut back, 5 bases at V and 14 bases at J, with 23 bases in the middle. Germline values: CDR1 SGHTA, CDR2 FQGTGA. The length of the CDR3 is 14 residues. The count of this clone is one. This rearrangement joins TRBV7-3 to TRBJ2-3; D uncertain. Sequencing was performed on PBMCs. The receptor's source is a woman in her forties with lung cancer. CDR3 DNA: TGTGCCAGCAGCCCCCAACCCAGACTGTCCCATCTGTATTTT. Translated, it gives CASSPQPRLSHLYF.